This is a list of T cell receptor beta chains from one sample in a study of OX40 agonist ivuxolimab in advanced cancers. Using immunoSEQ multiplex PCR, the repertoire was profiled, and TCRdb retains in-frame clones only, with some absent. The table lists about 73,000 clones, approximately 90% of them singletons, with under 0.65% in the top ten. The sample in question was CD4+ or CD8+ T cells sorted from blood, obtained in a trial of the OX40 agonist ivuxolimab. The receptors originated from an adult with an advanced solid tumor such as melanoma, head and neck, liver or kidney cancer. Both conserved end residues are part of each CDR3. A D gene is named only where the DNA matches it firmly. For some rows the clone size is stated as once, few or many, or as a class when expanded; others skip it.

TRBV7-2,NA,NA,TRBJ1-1,TGTGCCAGCAGCCCCCGACGGAACACTGAAGCTTTCTTT,CASSPRRNTEAFF
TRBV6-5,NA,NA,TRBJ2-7,TGTGCCAGCAGTTACAGGGTTCATAGCGAGCAGTACTTC,CASSYRVHSEQYF
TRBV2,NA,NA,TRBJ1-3,TGTGCCAGCAGTGAATTACGGGAGGGACCCTCTGGAAACACCATATATTTT,CASSELREGPSGNTIYF
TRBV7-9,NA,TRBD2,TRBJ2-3,TGTGCCAGCAGCCCCCAGGGTGGGACTAGCGGGAGAGATACGCAGTATTTT,CASSPQGGTSGRDTQYF
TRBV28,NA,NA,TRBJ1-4,TGTGCCAGCAGTTTAGGGCTAGGAGGGGTAGATGAAAAACTGTTTTTT,CASSLGLGGVDEKLFF
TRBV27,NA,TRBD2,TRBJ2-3,TGTGCCAGCAGTCAGATTGGGGTCGGGAGGAGGGATACGCAGTATTTT,CASSQIGVGRRDTQYF
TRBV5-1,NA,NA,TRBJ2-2,TGTGCCAGCAGCCTGACCGTGACCGGGGAGCTGTTTTTT,CASSLTVTGELFF
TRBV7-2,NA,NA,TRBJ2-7,TGTGCCAGCAGCTTAGCGGAGGAGCAGTACTTC,CASSLAEEQYF
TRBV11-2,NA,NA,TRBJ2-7,TGTGCCAGCAGCTTAGGTAGGGGGTCCTCCTACGAGCAGTACTTC,CASSLGRGSSYEQYF
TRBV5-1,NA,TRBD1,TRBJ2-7,TGCGCCAGCAGCTTAGGGACAGGGAACTTCTACGAGCAGTACTTC,CASSLGTGNFYEQYF
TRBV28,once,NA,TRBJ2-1,TGTGCCAGCAGTGCCCTGGGGGACACAGGTCGGGGGTACAATGAGCAGTTCTTC,CASSALGDTGRGYNEQFF
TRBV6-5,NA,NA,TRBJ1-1,TGTGCCAGCAGTTACTCGGCCACCTACCCAACTGAAGCTTTCTTT,CASSYSATYPTEAFF
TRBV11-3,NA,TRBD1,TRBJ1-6,TGTGCCAGCAGCGCCGGGACAGGGTATAATTCACCCCTCCACTTT,CASSAGTGYNSPLHF
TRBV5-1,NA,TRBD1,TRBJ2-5,TGCGCCAGCGGCTGGACAGGAAACCAAGAGACCCAGTACTTC,CASGWTGNQETQYF
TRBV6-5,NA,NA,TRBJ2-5,TGTGCCAGCAGTTACTCACTTAACCAAGAGACCCAGTACTTC,CASSYSLNQETQYF
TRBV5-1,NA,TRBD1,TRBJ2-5,TGCGCCAGCAGCCCGGCGACAGGGTCTTCGGAGACCCAGTACTTC,CASSPATGSSETQYF
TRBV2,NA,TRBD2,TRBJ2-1,TGTGCCAGCAGCGCCGGGGGACTAGCGGGAACAAATCAGCAGTTCTTC,CASSAGGLAGTNQQFF
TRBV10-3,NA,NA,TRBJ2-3,TGTGCCATCAGTGGGGACTTCACAGATACGCAGTATTTT,CAISGDFTDTQYF
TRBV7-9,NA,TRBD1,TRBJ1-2,TGTGCCAGCACCCTCTCAGGGGGCTTTAATGGCTACACCTTC,CASTLSGGFNGYTF
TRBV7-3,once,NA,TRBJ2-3,TGTGCCAGCAGCTTATTGGGCCTAGATACGCAGTATTTT,CASSLLGLDTQYF
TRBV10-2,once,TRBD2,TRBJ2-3,TGCGCCAGCAGTGATCGGACTAGCGGGAGTCCTGATACGCAGTATTTT,CASSDRTSGSPDTQYF
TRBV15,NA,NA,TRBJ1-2,TGTGCCACCAGTCTCGGCGGTTCCTTTGGCTACACCTTC,CATSLGGSFGYTF
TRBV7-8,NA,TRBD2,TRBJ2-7,TGTGCCAGCAGCTTCGGACTAGCGGGATCCTACGAGCAGTACTTC,CASSFGLAGSYEQYF
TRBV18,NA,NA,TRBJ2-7,TGTGCCAGCTCACGACAGGCCGCTACCTACGAGCAGTACTTC,CASSRQAATYEQYF
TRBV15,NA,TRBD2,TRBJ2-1,TGTGCCACCAGCACCCCAGCTAGCGGGAGTTTCAATGAGCAGTTCTTC,CATSTPASGSFNEQFF
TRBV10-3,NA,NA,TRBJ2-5,TGTGCCATCAGTACGGACATTTCGCGAACCCAGTACTTC,CAISTDISRTQYF
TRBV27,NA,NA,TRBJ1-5,TGTGCCAGCAGGCGCTACGGACAGATGGATCAGCCCCAGCATTTT,CASRRYGQMDQPQHF